These T cell receptor beta chains were read from a single sample in a study of lymphopenia after photon versus proton radiotherapy. Produced via immunoSEQ multiplex PCR; TCRdb's table is partial and in-frame only. The sample contains more than 15,000 clones, about 90% of which appear only once. The specimen comprised peripheral blood, sampled from a patient treated with photon-based radiotherapy. The receptors shown here come from a man in his 60s with pancreatic cancer. Both conserved end residues are part of each CDR3. D genes are given only for firm matches.

TRBV18,TRBD1,TRBJ2-7,TGTGCCAGCCAGCAGAGACAGGGGTTTCCCTACGAGCAGTACTTC,CASQQRQGFPYEQYF
TRBV2,TRBD1,TRBJ1-6,TGTGCCAGCAGTGAACAGGGGGCTAATTCACCCCTCCACTTT,CASSEQGANSPLHF
TRBV19,.,TRBJ1-1,TGTGCCAGTAGTTCACAGGAGTCAACCTTTGGAGCTTTCTTT,CASSSQESTFGAFF
TRBV5-6,TRBD1,TRBJ1-4,TGTGCCAGCAGCTTGGGCGGGACAGGGAGAGAAAAACTGTTTTTT,CASSLGGTGREKLFF
TRBV11-2,.,TRBJ1-4,TGTGCCAGCAGCTTATATGGGTCGGGGGCGCGGGATGAAAAACTGTTTTTT,CASSLYGSGARDEKLFF
TRBV15,.,TRBJ1-3,TGTGCCACCTCTATGGGGGGTCGCCCAAGAAACACCATATATTTT,CATSMGGRPRNTIYF
TRBV5-6,.,TRBJ2-6,TGTGCCAGCAGCCTATCAGGGACCTCTGGGGCCAACGTCCTGACTTTC,CASSLSGTSGANVLTF
TRBV6-4,.,TRBJ1-1,TGTGCCAACGCCGGGCGAAACACTGAAGCTTTCTTT,CANAGRNTEAFF
TRBV7-9,TRBD1,TRBJ2-7,TGTGCCAGCAGTCCCGGGACAGGCTACGAGCAGTACTTC,CASSPGTGYEQYF
TRBV4-3,.,TRBJ2-5,TGCGCCAGCAGCCAAAAGCTTCTACAAGAGACCCAGTACTTC,CASSQKLLQETQYF
TRBV30,.,TRBJ2-3,TGTGCCTGGACCCCTCAAAATACGCAGTATTTT,CAWTPQNTQYF